The clone carrying this T cell receptor beta chain appeared a few times. This study enrolled people aged about 18 to 100 from about two dozen US geographic areas. Cohorts were determined from participant-reported clinical history. Recovered Cohort 3 donors showed two negative PCRs, clearance, or symptom resolution. Assay used: immunoSEQ multiplex PCR; TCRdb lists only in-frame clones, some missing. The table shows more than 400,000 clones, with 87% occurring only once. The data belong to a study of blood T cell repertoires in COVID-19. Study as a whole: The cDNA or gDNA used as material had been derived from T cells, B-cell-depleted T cells, or PBMCs.

The germline V gene has CDR1 SGHTA and CDR2 FQGTGA. The CDR3 is 15 amino acids. With V trimmed by 5 bases and J by 4 bases, 7 bases remained unmatched. The sequence derives from a woman aged 18-29 years who had recovered from COVID-19. Sequenced material: PBMCs or T cells enriched from blood (not recorded which). This chain links TRBV7-3 with TRBJ1-1; 10 bases line up with TRBD1. The chain's CDR3 is CASSPDRGDITEAFF. The CDR3, as DNA: TGTGCCAGCAGCCCGGACAGGGGGGATATCACTGAAGCTTTCTTT.